This T cell receptor beta chain was observed in a study of read filtering for tumor transcriptome and immune sequencing. For the study at large: By R-ISS, stages I, II and III held roughly 8, 15 and 7 patients. Per sample, TCR-region reads ranged about 4.05 to 10.27 million by IR-seq, roughly 80 to 1273 by RNA-seq. Whole-transcriptome libraries were prepared after DNase treatment.

This library used roughly 430 ng RNA and molecular barcoded adaptors spanning alpha/delta and beta/gamma chains. Using its own MiXCR run on the reads, TCRdb lists one record per CDR3 protein. The top ten hold around two fifths of the sample, which has 25,000 to 35,000 distinct CDR3 sequences, about an eighth seen once. There are a few counts of this clonotype. A much larger clone lies one base from this, so it may be a read error. Bone marrow was sampled from every patient at the time of active disease. The sequenced sample was a population of CD138-negative cells sorted from bone marrow. The TCR was taken from a donor aged 40 or older with multiple myeloma.

The CDR3 sequence is CSASSSGRGNEQFF. CDR3 nucleotide sequence: TGCAGTGCTAGTAGCAGCGGGAGGGGCAATGAGCAGTTCTTC. The V call is TRBV20-1, the J call TRBJ2-1; TRBD2 matches at 10 bases. The CDR3 is 14 residues long. CDR1 is DFQATT and CDR2 is SNEGSKA in the germline V gene (reference sequence). Trimming took 3 bases from V and 6 from J; bases not matched to a gene: 5.